This T cell receptor beta chain was recovered during a study of blood T cell repertoires in COVID-19 (dated by TCRdb to the early 2020s). Regarding the study in general: The collaborator samples originated in the United States, Italy and Spain and spanned the acute and convalescent phases of COVID-19. Deeply sampled blood TCRbeta repertoires from subjects exposed to, actively infected with, or recovered from COVID-19 were included in the dataset. Where HLA class I and class II types were available, the types were taken from metadata supplied by the sample provider, not from assay-based typing. The samples were drawn from the first 160 participants of the ongoing ImmuneRACE study and from under 1,500 subjects provided by 6 global collaborators. The material from the prospective study consisted of cDNA or gDNA derived from T cells, B-cell-depleted T cells, or PBMCs. The repertoires were released in a freely available public database meant as a resource for research on the immune response to SARS-CoV-2. Nearly every sample came with metadata listing a de-identified subject ID, COVID-19 status, age in years and sex.

About this clone: Its cognate antigen has yet to be identified. No clone much larger than this one lies a single base away; base qualities are absent.

TCRbeta CDR3 regions were amplified from genomic DNA using the immunoSEQ Assay, a bias-controlled multiplex PCR. In the source study's methods: The number of nucleated cells in each sample was estimated by amplification of reference gene primers within the assay. To quantify the absolute abundance of each unique TCRbeta CDR3 rearrangement, sequence reads were collapsed and filtered. For each sample, productive Simpson clonality was calculated as the square root of Simpson's diversity index over productive rearrangements. In its TCRdb copy, this immuneACCESS table keeps in-frame sequences only and misses some clones. Where compared with another copy, unresolved V genes explain less than half of these, and the others have no known cause. V, J and clone size derive from that table, while D and trimming were established from the DNA sequence. Counted in this sample were roughly 88,000 clones; 80% to 95% of them appeared once. The ten largest make up about 3.9% of the sample.

CDR1 and CDR2 (SEHNR, FQNEAQ) derive from the germline V gene (reference sequence). From its cysteine to its phenylalanine, the CDR3 spans 15 amino acids. Kept here is only the CDR3 DNA, which spans 45 bases and is read in frame from base 1. The junction shows trimming of 5 bases on V and 8 bases on J, plus 18 bases between the germline ends. Findings and caveats that apply to the study as a whole: Clinical and demographic metadata were provided uncurated, with the amount varying by source and participant.

Each collaborating institution followed its own protocols to collect whole blood in K2EDTA tubes. For TCRbeta analysis, collaborators shipped samples in one of three forms: frozen whole blood, isolated PBMCs, or DNA extracted from either of those sample types. Recombination linked TRBV7-9 to TRBJ1-4; TRBD1 is possibly the D segment (5 matching bases). This TCR came from a woman aged 45-65 years in a cohort sampled during active COVID-19. Material for sequencing was peripheral blood. The CDR3 amino acid sequence is: CASSPTGGGWEKLFF. The DNA reads as follows: TGTGCCAGCAGCCCTACGGGGGGAGGATGGGAAAAACTGTTTTTT.